The next 28 T cell receptor beta chains were all read from a single sample in a study of T cells after yellow fever vaccination. TCRdb recomputed calls from the 5' RACE reads with MiXCR, one row per CDR3 protein. The table has roughly 310,000 distinct CDR3 sequences, 3.6% seen once. The source material was PBMCs, sampled on the day of the yellow fever booster vaccination. The source is a man aged 18 to 30 who received the YFV17D yellow fever vaccine.

This clonotype was seen at least ten times. The rearrangement joins TRBV12-3 or TRBV12-4 to TRBJ2-2; 12 nucleotides line up with TRBD1. This CDR3 spans 16 amino acids. Trimming removed 7 bases from V and 3 bases from J; junction bases left unmatched: 6. The CDR3 region is CASIWGTGGYTGELFF. The CDR3 nucleotides are TGTGCCAGCATCTGGGGGACAGGGGGCTACACCGGGGAGCTGTTTTTT.

This clonotype was counted at least ten times. The chain combines TRBV5-5 with TRBJ2-2, with 7 positions matching TRBD1. The CDR3 spans 15 residues. The ends lost 4 bases at V and 0 bases at J; junction bases unmatched: 3. Germline CDR1 SGHKS, CDR2 YYEKEE (reference sequence). CDR3 sequence reads: CASSDDRANTGELFF. The CDR3 DNA reads as TGTGCCAGCAGCGACGACAGGGCGAACACCGGGGAGCTGTTTTTT.

In this sample, this clonotype turned up a few times. The chain joins TRBV6-6 to TRBJ1-2; 7 positions match TRBD1. The germline gives CDR1 MNHNY, CDR2 SVGAGI (reference sequence). The CDR3 length is 14 residues. The ends lost 7 bases at V and 3 bases at J; junction bases unmatched: 8. The CDR3 sequence: CASTPTGNYYGYTF. CDR3 DNA sequence: TGTGCCAGCACCCCGACAGGGAATTACTATGGCTACACCTTC.

This clonotype has ten or more counts. CDR3: CASSQGPGLAGTGELFF. The CDR3 DNA follows: TGCGCCAGCAGCCAAGGTCCGGGACTAGCGGGAACCGGGGAGCTGTTTTTT. The chain carries TRBV4-3 and TRBJ2-2, with 13 bases lining up with TRBD2. Germline loops: CDR1 LGHNA, CDR2 YSLEER. The V and J ends lost 1 base and 5 bases, in that order; junction bases with no gene match: 4. CDR3 size: 17 residues.

This clonotype was counted only a few times. V usage is TRBV19 and J usage is TRBJ1-1; D gene unclear. Germline V lookup: CDR1 LNHDA, CDR2 SQIVND (reference sequence). This CDR3 has 15 residues. The V and J ends lost 5 bases and 3 bases respectively, with 16 bases between them. CDR3 nucleotide sequence: TGTGCCAGTAGTCCCTGGGTCACTGGGGACACTGAAGCTTTCTTT. Residues: CASSPWVTGDTEAFF.

This clonotype appeared many times. V usage is TRBV12-5 and J usage is TRBJ2-2; TRBD1 matches at 7 bases. CDR3 length equals 15 residues. Trimming removed 3 bases from V and 1 base from J; junction bases left unmatched: 2. CDR1 is LGHNT and CDR2 is FRNRAP in the germline V gene. In nucleotides, the CDR3 is TGTGCTAGTGGTTTAGGGACAGTGAACACCGGGGAGCTGTTTTTT. Protein product: CASGLGTVNTGELFF.

This clonotype was seen at least ten times. The chain carries TRBV28 and TRBJ1-2; D uncertain. The CDR3 length is 13 residues. Trimming took off 6 bases at V and 10 bases at J, with 18 bases between the two ends. Germline CDR1 reads MDHEN; CDR2 reads SYDVKM. CDR3 in amino acids: CASRINSDLPYTF. The CDR3 DNA follows: TGTGCCAGCAGGATCAACTCCGATTTACCCTACACCTTC.

This clonotype was recorded at least ten times. This chain links TRBV7-2 with TRBJ2-5; 7 bases map to TRBD1. Germline CDR1 reads SGHTA; CDR2 reads FQGNSA. The trim removed 6 bases at V and 2 bases at J, leaving 3 bases unmatched. The CDR3 runs to 13 residues. The CDR3 DNA follows: TGTGCCAGCAGGACAGGGCCTCAAGAGACCCAGTACTTC. Translated, it gives CASRTGPQETQYF. Together with reference TRBV7-2 and TRBJ2-5, the CDR3 gives the full variable domain: GAGVSQSPSNKVTEKGKDVELRCDPISGHTALYWYRQSLGQGLEFLIYFQGNSAPDKSGLPSDRFSAERTGGSVSTLTIQRTQQEDSAVYLCASRTGPQETQYFGPGTRLLVL.

J is TRBJ1-6 and V is TRBV20-1; D may be TRBD1 (5 bases). The V gene's germline CDR1 is DFQATT and CDR2 SNEGSKA (reference sequence). The CDR3 runs 14 residues. Trimming removed 3 bases at V and 6 bases at J, with 12 bases between. The CDR3 loop is CSARIDSLNSPLHF. The CDR3 bases are TGCAGTGCTAGGATAGACAGCCTTAATTCACCCCTCCACTTT.

This clonotype has at least ten counts. This rearrangement joins TRBV6-9 to TRBJ2-2, with 8 bases aligning to TRBD2. The CDR3 sequence is 15 residues long. Germline CDR1 MNHGY, CDR2 SVAAGI. The CDR3 sequence is CADVTGGTNTGELFF. The DNA of the CDR3 is TGTGCTGATGTCACGGGGGGGACGAACACCGGGGAGCTGTTTTTT.

In its sample, this clonotype was seen a few times. The J gene is TRBJ2-2, the V gene TRBV6-2 or TRBV6-3; D may be TRBD2 (6 bases). The CDR3 is made up of 15 amino acids. Trimming cost V 2 bases and J 2 bases, with 9 bases left between them. Per germline, CDR1 MNHEY and CDR2 SVGEGT. CDR3 sequence (DNA): TGTGCCAGCAGTTACGTCGGGAGTAACACCGGGGAGCTGTTTTTT. It specifies CASSYVGSNTGELFF.

The chain carries TRBV6-6 and TRBJ2-3; D possibly matches TRBD1 or TRBD2 (5 bases each). The germline V gene has CDR1 MNHNY and CDR2 SVGAGI (reference sequence). V gave up 7 bases and J gave up 0 bases, with 14 bases separating them. The CDR3 extends over 15 amino acids. CDR3 amino acids: CASIGRDLSTDTQYF. In DNA, the CDR3 is TGTGCCAGCATAGGTCGGGACCTCAGCACAGATACGCAGTATTTT.

The sample holds a few counts of this clonotype. The chain has TRBV20-1 and TRBJ2-5; D is unclear. Looked up from germline, CDR1 is DFQATT and CDR2 is SNEGSKA (reference sequence). V gave up 0 bases and J gave up 7 bases, with 15 bases separating them. The CDR3 contains 14 residues. CDR3 in DNA: TGCAGTGCTAGAGAAAGGGCCGGGTTCGTGACCCAGTACTTC. Its translation is CSARERAGFVTQYF.

At least ten counts were recorded for this clonotype. CDR3 region: CASSLSSTGGGRNTEAFF. The CDR3 DNA follows: TGTGCCAGCAGCTTATCTTCCACCGGGGGGGGTCGGAACACTGAAGCTTTCTTT. This chain links TRBV7-3 with TRBJ1-1, with a possible D match to TRBD1 (5 bases). V gave up 2 bases and J gave up 1 base, with 20 bases separating them. This CDR3 spans 18 amino acids. CDR1 is SGHTA and CDR2 is FQGTGA in the germline V gene.

This clonotype has at least ten counts. The V gene is TRBV6-6, the J gene TRBJ2-6; D perhaps matches TRBD1 (6 bases). The germline CDR1 and CDR2 sequences are MNHNY and SVGAGI (reference sequence). Trimming left V 4 bases short and J 1 base short, with 11 bases between. This CDR3 contains 16 residues. CDR3 sequence reads: CASSSHRVSGANVLTF. Here the CDR3 DNA reads TGTGCCAGCAGTTCCCACAGGGTTTCTGGGGCCAACGTCCTGACTTTC.

V gene TRBV11-2 combines with J gene TRBJ2-3; a possible D gene is TRBD1 (6 bases). Between the trimmed V and J ends, which lost 3 bases and 0 bases, there was a span of 13 bases. This CDR3 is 16 amino acids long. Germline-derived CDR1 and CDR2 are SGHAT and FQNNGV. The CDR3 DNA sequence: TGTGCCAGCAGCTTCCCTCACAGGGCTAGCACAGATACGCAGTATTTT. This translates into CASSFPHRASTDTQYF. The whole variable domain, filled in from reference TRBV11-2 and TRBJ2-3, reads EAGVAQSPRYKIIEKRQSVAFWCNPISGHATLYWYQQILGQGPKLLIQFQNNGVVDDSQLPKDRFSAERLKGVDSTLKIQPAKLEDSAVYLCASSFPHRASTDTQYFGPGTRLTVL.

A few counts support this clonotype. The chain uses TRBV24-1 and TRBJ2-5; D is unclear. Trimming took 9 bases from V and 1 from J, leaving 11 bases between them. CDR1 KGHDR and CDR2 SFDVKD come from the germline V gene. This CDR3 has 13 amino acids. The CDR3: CATGDGTQETQYF. The CDR3, as DNA: TGTGCCACCGGCGACGGCACCCAAGAGACCCAGTACTTC.

A few counts support this clonotype. This sequence joins TRBV20-1 and TRBJ2-5, with D perhaps matching TRBD2 (6 bases). This CDR3 has 16 residues. Per the germline V gene, CDR1 is DFQATT and CDR2 is SNEGSKA (reference sequence). Trimming stripped 0 bases from V and 5 bases from J, with 19 bases between. CDR3 DNA sequence: TGCAGTGCTAGAGAGGGACTGGCGTCCTATCGGGAGACCCAGTACTTC. This gives the protein CSAREGLASYRETQYF.

This clonotype was seen many times. The chain uses TRBV2 and TRBJ2-2; the D is unclear. In germline, CDR1 is SNHLY, CDR2 FYNNEI. This CDR3 region has 13 residues. The V gene lost 6 bases and the J gene lost 3 bases, with 8 bases spanning the gap. The CDR3 DNA reads TGTGCCAGCAGCGTTGATTACACCGGGGAGCTGTTTTTT. It specifies CASSVDYTGELFF.

This clonotype has ten or more counts. The chain joins TRBV20-1 to TRBJ2-7; D tentatively fits TRBD1 or TRBD2 (6 bases each). This CDR3 contains 13 residues. The germline V gene has CDR1 DFQATT and CDR2 SNEGSKA (reference sequence). Between the trimmed V and J ends, which lost 7 bases and 2 bases, there was a span of 15 bases. CDR3 residues: CSGPRGAPYEQYF. The CDR3 DNA follows: TGCAGTGGCCCTAGGGGGGCCCCCTACGAGCAGTACTTC.

This clonotype was observed many times. J is TRBJ2-3 and V is TRBV10-3; 14 bases are a match to TRBD2. Germline loops: CDR1 ENHRY, CDR2 SYGVKD. The junction had 10 bases not matched to a gene; V was cut back by 7 bases and J by 7 bases. The CDR3 runs 16 residues. CDR3 amino acids: CAIKILTSGGANTQYF. The CDR3 DNA reads TGTGCCATCAAGATTCTGACTAGCGGGGGGGCAAATACGCAGTATTTT.

The gene calls are TRBV6-1 and TRBJ1-3; D is uncertain. This CDR3 is 15 amino acids long. Between the trimmed V and J ends, which lost 3 bases and 2 bases, there was a span of 11 bases. CDR1 is MNHNS, CDR2 SASEGT, per germline. In DNA, the CDR3 is TGTGCCAGCAGTGACGGCGGTAGAACTGGAAACACCATATATTTT. Its protein product is CASSDGGRTGNTIYF.

This clonotype was counted at least ten times. The J gene is TRBJ2-1, the V gene TRBV5-1; 7 positions agree with TRBD1. Germline assignment: CDR1 SGHRS and CDR2 YFSETQ. V shed 4 bases and J 6 bases; nucleotides not matched to a gene: 10. CDR3 length equals 15 residues. The DNA of the CDR3 is TGCGCCAGCAGCCACCCGACAGGGCGGATCAATGAGCAGTTCTTC. This sequence encodes CASSHPTGRINEQFF.

In its sample, this clonotype was seen many times. The chain has TRBV5-1 and TRBJ2-2; maybe TRBD2 (8 bases). The CDR3 has 15 residues. The V and J ends lost 3 bases and 6 bases respectively, with 15 bases between them. The germline gives CDR1 SGHRS, CDR2 YFSETQ. The CDR3 loop reads CASSSGGTDPGELFF. CDR3 sequence (DNA): TGCGCCAGCAGCTCGGGAGGGACAGACCCCGGGGAGCTGTTTTTT.

This clonotype occurred many times. The V and J genes are TRBV7-2 and TRBJ1-6; no definite D call. The CDR3 totals 15 residues. The germline gives CDR1 SGHTA, CDR2 FQGNSA. The V gene lost 7 bases and the J gene lost 0 bases, with 10 bases spanning the gap. The CDR3 bases are TGTGCCAGCACCCAGGCGAGCTCCTATAATTCACCCCTCCACTTT. It specifies CASTQASSYNSPLHF.

Notes on this clonotype: One junction end disagrees with the germline gene, perhaps due to a read error. The V and J genes are TRBV4-3 and TRBJ1-2, with 7 nucleotides matching TRBD1. The CDR3 is made up of 15 amino acids. CDR1 LGHNA and CDR2 YSLEER come from the germline V gene. The CDR3: CASSQEGAGGNGYTF. CDR3 nucleotides: TGCGCCAGCAGTCAAGAGGGGGCGGGGGGGAACGGCTACACCTTC.

In its sample, this clonotype was seen many times. The chain uses TRBV6-2 or TRBV6-3 and TRBJ1-1; possibly TRBD1 for D (6 bases). CDR1 is MNHEY and CDR2 is SVGEGT in the germline V gene. V was cut by 9 bases and J by 0 bases, with 23 bases left in between. This CDR3 has 17 residues. Written as DNA, the CDR3 is TGTGCCAGTAGAAGGACAGCCCGGAACCCCTTGAACACTGAAGCTTTCTTT. Translated, it gives CASRRTARNPLNTEAFF.

The J gene is TRBJ1-2, the V gene TRBV4-3; D is possibly TRBD1 (5 bases). CDR3 size: 13 residues. CDR1 and CDR2 from the germline V gene are LGHNA and YSLEER. The germline V and J ends were trimmed by 6 bases and 4 bases, with 12 bases remaining between them. CDR3 DNA: TGCGCCAGCAGTCCTGACAGACGCTATGGCTACACCTTC. This encodes CASSPDRRYGYTF.